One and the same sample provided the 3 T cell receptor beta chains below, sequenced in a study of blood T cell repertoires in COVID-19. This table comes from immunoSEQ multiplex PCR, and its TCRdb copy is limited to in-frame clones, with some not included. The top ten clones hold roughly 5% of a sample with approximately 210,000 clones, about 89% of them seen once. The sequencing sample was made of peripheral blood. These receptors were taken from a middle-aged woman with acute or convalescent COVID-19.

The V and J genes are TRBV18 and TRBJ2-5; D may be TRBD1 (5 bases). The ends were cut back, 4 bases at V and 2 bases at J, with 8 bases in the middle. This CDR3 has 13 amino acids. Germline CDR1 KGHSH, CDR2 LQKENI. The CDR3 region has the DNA TGTGCCAGCTCACGGGGCGTACAAGAGACCCAGTACTTC. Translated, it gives CASSRGVQETQYF.

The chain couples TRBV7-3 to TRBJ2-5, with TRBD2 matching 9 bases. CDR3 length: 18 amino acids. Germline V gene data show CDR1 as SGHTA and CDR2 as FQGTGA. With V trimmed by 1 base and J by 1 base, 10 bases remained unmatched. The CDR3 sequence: CASSLIGAGGPIQETQYF. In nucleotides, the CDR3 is TGTGCCAGCAGCTTAATCGGGGCGGGGGGGCCCATCCAAGAGACCCAGTACTTC. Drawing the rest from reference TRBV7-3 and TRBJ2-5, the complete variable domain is GAGVSQTPSNKVTEKGKYVELRCDPISGHTALYWYRQSLGQGPEFLIYFQGTGAADDSGLPNDRFFAVRPEGSVSTLKIQRTERGDSAVYLCASSLIGAGGPIQETQYFGPGTRLLVL.

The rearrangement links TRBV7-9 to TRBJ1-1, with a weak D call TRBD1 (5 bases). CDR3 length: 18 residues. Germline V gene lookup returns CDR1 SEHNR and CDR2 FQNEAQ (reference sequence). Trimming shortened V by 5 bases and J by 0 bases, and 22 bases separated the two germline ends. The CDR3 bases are TGTGCCAGCAGCCGATCCCTTCTCTACGGGGGGATGAACACTGAAGCTTTCTTT. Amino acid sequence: CASSRSLLYGGMNTEAFF. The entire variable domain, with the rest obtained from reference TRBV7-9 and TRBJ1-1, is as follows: DTGVSQNPRHKITKRGQNVTFRCDPISEHNRLYWYRQTLGQGPEFLTYFQNEAQLEKSRLLSDRFSAERPKGSFSTLEIQRTEQGDSAMYLCASSRSLLYGGMNTEAFFGQGTRLTVV.